This T cell receptor beta chain was recorded in a study of blood T cell repertoires in COVID-19. Turning to the study itself: Samples taken during acute and convalescent COVID-19 were collected in the United States, Italy and Spain.

The assay was immunoSEQ multiplex PCR, and TCRdb's table has in-frame clones only and misses some. Among 50,000 to 55,000 clones listed, 80% to 90% were seen once. The sequenced sample was peripheral blood. This receptor was obtained from a man aged 50 or older with acute or convalescent COVID-19.

Written as DNA, the CDR3 is TGTGCCACGTCAGATAGCGGGAGCTTGGGCGAGCAGTACTTC. Encoded protein: CATSDSGSLGEQYF. The rearrangement joins TRBV6-5 to TRBJ2-7; 9 positions match TRBD2. With 10 bases clipped from V and 6 bases from J, the junction kept 13 bases outside the gene matches. The CDR3 length is 14 residues. Germline V CDR1 and CDR2: MNHEY, SVGAGI.